One TCR beta chain is described in this entry. Between the trimmed V and J ends, which lost 5 bases and 6 bases, there was a span of 11 bases. The CDR3 is 12 residues long. Germline loops: CDR1 MDHEN, CDR2 SYDVKM. The data belong to a study of blood T cell repertoires in COVID-19. Study summary: COVID-19 samples, acute and convalescent, were from the United States, Italy and Spain. Sample material is recorded as cDNA or gDNA derived from T cells, B-cell-depleted T cells, or PBMCs.

Under the authors' procedure: Amplification of reference gene primers was used by the study to estimate nucleated cell counts. Using immunoSEQ multiplex PCR, the repertoire was profiled, and TCRdb retains in-frame clones only, with some absent. That table furnishes V, J and clone size, whereas the DNA furnished D and trimming. The table has some 150,000 clones, around four fifths seen once. The rearrangement joins TRBV28 to TRBJ2-7; TRBD1 is a possible D gene (5 bases). The source is a woman in her thirties or forties with active or convalescent COVID-19. Material for sequencing was peripheral blood. CDR3 region: CASSQNRFEQYF. The CDR3 coding sequence is TGTGCCAGCAGTCAAAACAGGTTCGAGCAGTACTTC. Filled out from reference TRBV28 and TRBJ2-7, the complete variable domain reads DVKVTQSSRYLVKRTGEKVFLECVQDMDHENMFWYRQDPGLGLRLIYFSYDVKMKEKGDIPEGYSVSREKKERFSLILESASTNQTSMYLCASSQNRFEQYFGPGTRLTVT.